A single sample is the source of the 8 T cell receptor beta chains below, sequenced in a study of control samples from healthy donors and cancer patients. Sequencing used immunoSEQ multiplex PCR; TCRdb keeps in-frame clones, though not all of them. The top ten hold 4.9% of the sample, which has fewer than 200,000 clones, 70% to 90% seen once. The sequenced material came from blood. The receptors shown here come from a woman in her twenties or thirties in good health.

The chain links TRBV28 to TRBJ2-4, with D perhaps TRBD2 (5 bases). The CDR3 contains 15 residues. The V end was cut by 3 bases, the J end by 8 bases, with 17 bases between. Germline lookup yields CDR1 MDHEN and CDR2 SYDVKM. The CDR3 DNA reads as TGTGCCAGCAGTTTGGAGGCGCCTAGCCAGGACATTCAGTACTTC. Protein sequence: CASSLEAPSQDIQYF.

The J gene is TRBJ2-1, the V gene TRBV28; the match to TRBD2 covers 9 bases. Germline CDR1 MDHEN, CDR2 SYDVKM. The CDR3 loop spans 15 amino acids. J was trimmed by 4 bases and V by 6 bases; bases with no gene match: 7. CDR3 sequence: CASSPSGRRYNEQFF. The DNA of the CDR3 is TGTGCCAGCAGCCCAAGCGGGAGGCGTTACAATGAGCAGTTCTTC.

This clone showed up just once. The chain uses TRBV7-9 and TRBJ1-5, with 7 bases matching TRBD1. Per the germline V gene, CDR1 is SEHNR and CDR2 is FQNEAQ (reference sequence). V lost 6 bases, J lost 0 bases, and 5 bases stayed unmatched. This CDR3 contains 15 residues. The CDR3 coding sequence is TGTGCCAGCAGTAACGGGACAGTTAGCAATCAGCCCCAGCATTTT. It codes for CASSNGTVSNQPQHF.

The gene calls are TRBV11-2 and TRBJ2-3, with a weak D call TRBD2 (6 bases). Germline lookup yields CDR1 SGHAT and CDR2 FQNNGV. CDR3 length equals 13 residues. Trimming took 1 base from V and 4 from J, leaving 6 bases between them. The CDR3 nucleotides are TGTGCCAGCAGCTTAGGGGAGGCAGATACGCAGTATTTT. It specifies CASSLGEADTQYF.

The chain uses TRBV5-1 and TRBJ2-5; 7 bases line up with TRBD1. The V segment lost 0 bases and the J segment 5 bases; nucleotides outside the gene matches: 7. The V gene's germline CDR1 is SGHRS and CDR2 YFSETQ. The CDR3 is 15 amino acids. The DNA for the CDR3 is TGCGCCAGCAGCTTGGGACAGGGTGTTACGGAGACCCAGTACTTC. Protein: CASSLGQGVTETQYF.

This clone was seen just once. The gene calls are TRBV7-9 and TRBJ2-3; TRBD2 agrees at 12 bases. V dropped 7 bases and J dropped 1; count of bases not matched to a gene: 3. CDR3 length: 15 residues. From germline, CDR1 is SEHNR and CDR2 FQNEAQ (reference sequence). CDR3 sequence: CASTRTSGGTDTQYF. DNA of the CDR3: TGTGCCAGCACCCGGACTAGCGGGGGCACAGATACGCAGTATTTT.

This chain joins TRBV27 and TRBJ2-2; a possible D gene is TRBD1 (6 bases). Germline V gives CDR1 MNHEY, CDR2 SMNVEV (reference sequence). Deletions cut 7 bases from V and 3 bases from J, with 12 bases between. The length of the CDR3 is 14 residues. CDR3 protein: CASMKGVYTGELFF. Written as DNA, the CDR3 is TGTGCCAGCATGAAGGGGGTGTACACCGGGGAGCTGTTTTTT.

The V gene is TRBV15, the J gene TRBJ1-5, with D uncertain. This CDR3 is built from 14 residues. The V end was cut by 2 bases, the J end by 0 bases, with 5 bases between. Germline V gene sequence: CDR1 LNHNV, CDR2 YYDKDF (reference sequence). CDR3 sequence (DNA): TGTGCCACCAGCAGACCTTTTAGCAATCAGCCCCAGCATTTT. As protein: CATSRPFSNQPQHF.